This T cell receptor (beta chain) was captured in a study of T cell repertoires in cytomegalovirus infection. Notes on the study in general: Carriage of CMV together with the relevant HLA was identifiable through cumulative public TCR beta family frequency.

TCRdb re-derived calls from the reads in MiXCR, one entry per CDR3 protein. Among 100,000 to 150,000 distinct CDR3 sequences listed, 7% to 9.5% were seen once. Germline V gene sequence: CDR1 MNHNY, CDR2 SVGAGI (reference sequence). The V end was cut by 3 bases, the J end by 0 bases, with 5 bases between. The CDR3 extends over 13 amino acids. Turning to this clonotype: Its antigen is unidentified.

Source material: PBMCs. The sequence was collected from a human donor in good health (CMV status not recorded). Some clones in this sample may be carry-over from other donors' samples. The chain uses TRBV6-6 and TRBJ2-5; D not resolved. The CDR3 bases are TGTGCCAGCAGTTATAGGAACCAAGAGACCCAGTACTTC. Translation gives CASSYRNQETQYF.